Included here is one T cell receptor beta chain sequence, with context. This sample is part of a study of blood T cell repertoires in COVID-19. The overall study: Sample material is recorded as cDNA or gDNA derived from T cells, B-cell-depleted T cells, or PBMCs.

Profiling relied on immunoSEQ multiplex PCR, and the TCRdb table lists in-frame clones only, not all of them. The repertoire holds 120,000 to 150,000 clones, with over 70% as singletons. The CDR3 covers 15 residues. Per the germline V gene, CDR1 is SNHLY and CDR2 is FYNNEI. With V trimmed by 0 bases and J by 4 bases, 6 bases remained unmatched. Input material: peripheral blood. The chain combines TRBV2 with TRBJ2-7; 7 nucleotides match TRBD1. The TCR sequence derives from a man in his forties or fifties with active or convalescent COVID-19. DNA of the CDR3: TGTGCCAGCAGTGAAGCAATAGGGGGCGTTTACGAGCAGTACTTC. Translating it yields CASSEAIGGVYEQYF.